This is a list of T cell receptor beta chains from one sample in a study of CD8 T cells in ankylosing spondylitis. One entry per CDR3 protein results from TCRdb running MiXCR on the 5' RACE reads. The top ten hold approximately 0.5% of the sample, which has about 800,000 distinct CDR3 sequences, 12% seen once. Sequencing input: blood, either unsorted or a sorted T cell fraction (not recorded which). The receptors stem from a male donor with ankylosing spondylitis. CDR3s include the opening cysteine and the closing phenylalanine or tryptophan. A D gene is named only where the DNA matches it firmly. Only part of the rows carry a size: once, few, many, or a class if the clone is expanded.

j_call d_call clone_size cdr3_length v_call cdr3_aa cdr3_nt
TRBJ1-1 . many 12 TRBV20-1 CSAGTVNTEAFF TGCAGTGCCGGGACGGTGAACACTGAAGCTTTCTTT
TRBJ2-5 . many 13 TRBV29-1 CSVDPRVRETQYF TGCAGCGTTGATCCACGGGTTAGGGAGACCCAGTACTTC
TRBJ1-6 . few 14 TRBV12-3/TRBV12-4 CASSSSDRNSPLHF TGTGCCAGCAGTTCGTCCGACAGAAACTCACCCCTCCACTTT
TRBJ2-3 . many 13 TRBV7-7 CASSLDRADTQYF TGTGCTAGCAGCTTGGACCGGGCAGATACGCAGTATTTT
TRBJ2-3 TRBD1 many 15 TRBV5-1 CASSIGQGSTDTQYF TGCGCCAGCAGCATCGGACAGGGAAGTACAGATACGCAGTATTTT
TRBJ2-7 . few 13 TRBV5-1 CASSWAGRNEQYF TGCGCCAGCAGCTGGGCAGGGAGGAACGAGCAGTACTTC
TRBJ1-5 . few 14 TRBV4-2 CASSTQLSNQPQHF TGTGCCAGCAGCACACAATTAAGCAATCAGCCCCAGCATTTT
TRBJ2-3 . . 12 TRBV6-2/TRBV6-3 CASSSEALTQYF TGTGCCAGCAGTTCCGAGGCCCTTACGCAGTATTTT
TRBJ2-7 . few 16 TRBV20-1 CSADTNPGTGAYEQYF TGCAGTGCTGATACAAACCCCGGGACGGGGGCCTACGAGCAGTACTTC
TRBJ1-1 . . 15 TRBV5-1 CASSLSPGGKTEAFF TGCGCCAGCAGCTTGTCGCCCGGGGGAAAAACTGAAGCTTTCTTT
TRBJ2-7 . . 13 TRBV20-1 CSARDAEGYEQYF TGCAGTGCTAGAGATGCGGAGGGCTACGAGCAGTACTTC
TRBJ1-2 . . 11 TRBV6-6 CASRLDRGYTF TGTGCCAGCAGATTGGACAGAGGCTACACCTTC
TRBJ1-1 . few 14 TRBV23-1 CASSHGGGGTEAFF TGCGCCAGCAGTCACGGCGGCGGGGGTACTGAAGCTTTCTTT
TRBJ2-1 . many 14 TRBV29-1 CSVEDRGSVDEQFF TGCAGCGTTGAAGATCGGGGTAGTGTCGATGAGCAGTTCTTC
TRBJ2-6 TRBD1 . 19 TRBV4-2 CASSQDSGGQGFGANVLTF TGTGCCAGCAGCCAAGATTCAGGGGGACAGGGGTTTGGGGCCAACGTCCTGACTTTC
TRBJ1-6 TRBD1 many 15 TRBV9 CASSVTGGIDSPLHF TGTGCCAGCAGCGTAACAGGGGGCATCGATTCACCCCTCCACTTT
TRBJ2-6 . . 13 TRBV20-1 CSAYRTGANVLTF TGCAGTGCGTACAGGACTGGGGCCAACGTCCTGACTTTC
TRBJ2-3 TRBD2 . 15 TRBV29-1 CSVDLRGGSTDTQYF TGCAGCGTTGACCTGCGGGGGGGGAGCACAGATACGCAGTATTTT
TRBJ2-3 TRBD2 . 14 TRBV7-2 CASSRGLASDTQYF TGTGCCAGCAGTAGAGGACTAGCGTCAGATACGCAGTATTTT
TRBJ2-2 . . 14 TRBV27 CASSLSLYSGELFF TGTGCCAGCAGTTTATCACTGTACTCCGGGGAGCTGTTTTTT
TRBJ2-7 . . 14 TRBV4-2 CASSQEVRSYEQYF TGTGCCAGCAGCCAAGAAGTTCGCTCCTACGAGCAGTACTTC
TRBJ2-1 . many 14 TRBV29-1 CSVGAWGSTNEQFF TGCAGCGTCGGTGCGTGGGGGTCAACAAATGAGCAGTTCTTC
TRBJ2-7 . . 13 TRBV2 CGSSADRSYEQYF TGTGGCAGCAGCGCTGATCGGAGCTACGAGCAGTACTTC
TRBJ1-3 . . 13 TRBV7-2 CASSLATGNTIYF TGTGCCAGCAGCTTAGCGACCGGAAACACCATATATTTT
TRBJ2-5 . few 19 TRBV4-3 CASSQKIPFGANPEETQYF TGCGCCAGCAGCCAAAAAATCCCTTTTGGGGCCAACCCCGAAGAGACCCAGTACTTC
TRBJ2-2 TRBD1 . 17 TRBV7-9 CASSFLTGTGAGGELFF TGTGCCAGCAGCTTTCTCACCGGGACAGGGGCCGGCGGGGAGCTGTTTTTT
TRBJ1-1 . many 13 TRBV20-1 CSARPAGGTEAFF TGCAGTGCCCGGCCGGCCGGGGGAACTGAAGCTTTCTTT
TRBJ2-2 . . 16 TRBV9 CASSPRGRWNTGELFF TGTGCCAGCAGCCCTCGAGGGCGGTGGAACACCGGGGAGCTGTTTTTT
TRBJ1-2 . . 12 TRBV7-8 CASSSRDRSYTF TGTGCCAGCAGCTCAAGGGATAGGAGCTACACCTTC
TRBJ2-3 . many 13 TRBV10-3 CAISEGYTDTQYF TGTGCCATCAGTGAGGGGTACACAGATACGCAGTATTTT
TRBJ2-5 . few 14 TRBV5-1 CASSLGQNQETQYF TGCGCCAGCAGCTTGGGGCAGAACCAAGAGACCCAGTACTTC
TRBJ2-1 TRBD2 many 14 TRBV7-2 CASSLRAGENEQFF TGTGCCAGCAGCTTAAGAGCGGGGGAAAATGAGCAGTTCTTC